This entry lists 30 T cell receptor beta chains sequenced from one sample in a study of T cell changes during pregnancy in multiple sclerosis. Sequencing used immunoSEQ multiplex PCR; TCRdb keeps in-frame clones, though not all of them. The sample consists of roughly 93,000 clones, around 90% of them appearing once. Sample: peripheral blood, taken before pregnancy. The receptors stem from a female donor with multiple sclerosis, enrolled in a pregnancy study.

The J gene is TRBJ1-1, the V gene TRBV6-1, with a weak D call TRBD1 (5 bases). The CDR3 has 13 amino acids. Germline V CDR1 and CDR2: MNHNS, SASEGT. The V end was cut by 7 bases, the J end by 0 bases, with 9 bases between. The CDR3 DNA is TGTGCCAGCAAATCAGGGTTGAACACTGAAGCTTTCTTT. This sequence encodes CASKSGLNTEAFF.

The rearrangement uses TRBV7-3 and TRBJ2-6; TRBD2 might be the D (6 bases). The CDR3 sequence is 14 residues long. V was shortened by 4 bases and J by 2 bases, with 6 bases between the two germline ends. Germline loops: CDR1 SGHTA, CDR2 FQGTGA. CDR3 loop: CASSWGAGANVLTF. CDR3 bases: TGTGCCAGCAGCTGGGGGGCTGGGGCCAACGTCCTGACTTTC.

This chain joins TRBV4-2 and TRBJ2-3, with 8 bases matching TRBD2. The CDR3 totals 17 residues. The trim removed 0 bases at V and 2 bases at J, leaving 7 bases unmatched. Germline V gene lookup returns CDR1 LGHNA and CDR2 YNFKEQ. The CDR3 spells CASSQDKAGEPTDTQYF. CDR3 DNA: TGTGCCAGCAGCCAAGATAAAGCGGGAGAGCCCACAGATACGCAGTATTTT.

The gene calls are TRBV4-3 and TRBJ2-3; a weak D match, TRBD1 (5 bases). CDR3 size: 15 residues. The germline CDR1 and CDR2 sequences are LGHNA and YSLEER. The V end lost 0 bases, the J end lost 2 bases, and 9 bases lay between the germline ends. CDR3 sequence reads: CASSQEGDPTDTQYF. The CDR3 DNA reads TGCGCCAGCAGCCAAGAAGGGGATCCCACAGATACGCAGTATTTT.

A few counts support this clone. This chain uses TRBV6-6 with TRBJ1-2; 7 bases are shared with TRBD1. Germline V CDR1 and CDR2: MNHNY, SVGAGI (reference sequence). V shed 5 bases and J 2 bases; nucleotides not matched to a gene: 8. This CDR3 is built from 15 residues. This CDR3 reads CASSPTLTGNYGYTF. In nucleotides, the CDR3 is TGTGCCAGCAGTCCAACCCTGACAGGGAACTATGGCTACACCTTC.

The gene calls are TRBV29-1 and TRBJ2-4; D possibly corresponds to TRBD2 (7 bases). The CDR3 has 15 amino acids. The germline V gene encodes CDR1 SQVTM and CDR2 ANQGSEA. The V and J ends lost 5 bases and 3 bases respectively, with 17 bases between them. CDR3 region: CSVSAGALDKNIQYF. In nucleotides, the CDR3 is TGCAGCGTTTCCGCGGGGGCGTTGGACAAAAACATTCAGTACTTC.

The chain carries TRBV15 and TRBJ2-5, with D perhaps matching TRBD1 (6 bases). The CDR3 consists of 13 residues. The V gene's germline CDR1 is LNHNV and CDR2 YYDKDF (reference sequence). The V gene lost 1 base and the J gene lost 3 bases, with 6 bases spanning the gap. CDR3 DNA sequence: TGTGCCACCAGCAGAGGGACAGAAGAGACCCAGTACTTC. Translated: CATSRGTEETQYF.

This clone was detected a few times. The chain carries TRBV19 and TRBJ1-5; D is ambiguous. The ends were cut back, 3 bases at V and 0 bases at J, with 12 bases in the middle. Germline CDR1 LNHDA, CDR2 SQIVND (reference sequence). The CDR3 runs to 16 residues. The CDR3 loop is CASSMRDFYSNQPQHF. DNA for the CDR3: TGTGCCAGTAGTATGCGGGATTTTTATAGCAATCAGCCCCAGCATTTT.

The chain carries TRBV27 and TRBJ2-2, with TRBD1 matching 7 bases. V dropped 3 bases and J dropped 1; count of bases not matched to a gene: 5. CDR3 length equals 16 residues. Germline CDR1 reads MNHEY; CDR2 reads SMNVEV (reference sequence). CDR3 sequence reads: CASSFERGQNTGELFF. The CDR3 DNA reads as TGTGCCAGCAGTTTTGAAAGGGGGCAGAACACCGGGGAGCTGTTTTTT.

A few counts support this clone. This chain uses TRBV9 with TRBJ2-2; the D gene is possibly TRBD2 (6 bases). Germline V CDR1 and CDR2: SGDLS, YYNGEE. The CDR3 covers 16 residues. With 3 bases removed from V and 4 bases from J, the gap between germline ends came to 16 bases. CDR3 protein: CASSGTRRVSTGELFF. The DNA of the CDR3 is TGTGCCAGCAGCGGAACCCGGAGGGTCAGCACCGGGGAGCTGTTTTTT. The full variable domain, rest sourced from reference TRBV9 and TRBJ2-2, is DSGVTQTPKHLITATGQRVTLRCSPRSGDLSVYWYQQSLDQGLQFLIQYYNGEERAKGNILERFSAQQFPDLHSELNLSSLELGDSALYFCASSGTRRVSTGELFFGEGSRLTVL.

The CDR3 here is CSVQGGVDYGYTF. The CDR3 coding sequence is TGCAGCGTCCAAGGGGGAGTGGACTATGGCTACACCTTC. The V and J genes are TRBV29-1 and TRBJ1-2; perhaps TRBD1 as D (6 bases). Looked up from germline, CDR1 is SQVTM and CDR2 is ANQGSEA. CDR3 size: 13 residues. Deletions cut 6 bases from V and 3 bases from J, with 14 bases between. Looking up the rest from reference TRBV29-1 and TRBJ1-2 gives the full variable domain: SAVISQKPSRDICQRGTSLTIQCQVDSQVTMMFWYRQQPGQSLTLIATANQGSEATYESGFVIDKFPISRPNLTFSTLTVSNMSPEDSSIYLCSVQGGVDYGYTFGSGTRLTVV.

The rearrangement links TRBV5-1 to TRBJ1-2; D is uncertain. The CDR3 is made up of 12 amino acids. Germline V gene lookup returns CDR1 SGHRS and CDR2 YFSETQ. Deletions cut 1 base from V and 3 bases from J, with 4 bases between. CDR3 loop: CASSLPDYGYTF. CDR3 sequence (DNA): TGCGCCAGCAGCTTGCCGGACTATGGCTACACCTTC. The full variable domain, in which reference TRBV5-1 and TRBJ1-2 provide the parts outside the CDR3, is KAGVTQTPRYLIKTRGQQVTLSCSPISGHRSVSWYQQTPGQGLQFLFEYFSETQRNKGNFPGRFSGRQFSNSRSEMNVSTLELGDSALYLCASSLPDYGYTFGSGTRLTVV.

This rearrangement joins TRBV5-1 to TRBJ2-3, with 7 bases identical to TRBD2. J was trimmed by 1 base and V by 0 bases; bases with no gene match: 2. Germline loops: CDR1 SGHRS, CDR2 YFSETQ. The CDR3 extends over 15 amino acids. CDR3 region: CASSLDGRRTDTQYF. CDR3 in DNA: TGCGCCAGCAGCTTGGACGGGAGGCGCACAGATACGCAGTATTTT.

The chain has TRBV18 and TRBJ2-2; no clear D gene. Germline CDR1 is KGHSH and CDR2 is LQKENI. The ends were cut back, 4 bases at V and 5 bases at J, with 11 bases in the middle. The CDR3 totals 14 residues. In DNA form, the CDR3 reads TGTGCCAGCTCACAATCCGAGTCTACCGGGGAGCTGTTTTTT. Protein product: CASSQSESTGELFF. The full variable domain, completed using reference TRBV18 and TRBJ2-2, is NAGVMQNPRHLVRRRGQEARLRCSPMKGHSHVYWYRQLPEEGLKFMVYLQKENIIDESGMPKERFSAEFPKEGPSILRIQQVVRGDSAAYFCASSQSESTGELFFGEGSRLTVL.

The gene calls are TRBV19 and TRBJ1-1, with 10 bases that match TRBD1. The V gene end was trimmed by 3 bases and the J gene end by 11 bases; junction bases not matched to a gene: 24. The germline CDR1 and CDR2 sequences are LNHDA and SQIVND (reference sequence). The CDR3 extends over 19 amino acids. The CDR3 DNA is TGTGCCAGTAGTATGAAGACAGGGGGCGAACGATCTCGCCGCGGTAGGGCTTTCTTT. Translated: CASSMKTGGERSRRGRAFF. The entire variable domain, with the rest obtained from reference TRBV19 and TRBJ1-1, is as follows: DGGITQSPKYLFRKEGQNVTLSCEQNLNHDAMYWYRQDPGQGLRLIYYSQIVNDFQKGDIAEGYSVSREKKESFPLTVTSAQKNPTAFYLCASSMKTGGERSRRGRAFFGQGTRLTVV.

This chain connects TRBV7-8 to TRBJ1-1, with D uncertain. CDR3 length equals 18 residues. V shed 5 bases and J shed 0 bases, with 22 bases lying between them. Germline V gene sequence: CDR1 SGHVS, CDR2 FQNEAQ. This chain's CDR3 is CASSPKSWSPEMNTEAFF. CDR3 in DNA: TGTGCCAGCAGCCCGAAATCTTGGTCCCCGGAGATGAACACTGAAGCTTTCTTT.

This chain uses TRBV7-9 with TRBJ1-2; 8 bases map to TRBD1. CDR1 and CDR2 from the germline V gene are SEHNR and FQNEAQ (reference sequence). With 5 bases clipped from V and 5 bases from J, the junction kept 4 bases outside the gene matches. The CDR3 loop spans 13 amino acids. The CDR3 loop is CASSLQGGYGYTF. CDR3 nucleotide sequence: TGTGCCAGCAGCCTACAGGGGGGGTATGGCTACACCTTC.

This chain connects TRBV10-3 to TRBJ1-1, with D tentatively TRBD1 (5 bases). The CDR3 contains 13 residues. Trimming removed 6 bases at V and 5 bases at J, with 13 bases between. The germline CDR1 and CDR2 sequences are ENHRY and SYGVKD. This CDR3 reads CAIRGREGTEAFF. The CDR3 DNA follows: TGTGCCATCAGGGGTAGGGAGGGGACTGAAGCTTTCTTT.

The rearrangement uses TRBV11-2 and TRBJ2-7, with 7 positions matching TRBD2. Trimming cost V 5 bases and J 2 bases; bases outside gene matches: 9. The CDR3 totals 15 residues. Germline V gene data show CDR1 as SGHAT and CDR2 as FQNNGV. For the CDR3, the DNA is TGTGCCAGCAGCCCCGCGGGGACTACCACCTACGAGCAGTACTTC. Encoded protein: CASSPAGTTTYEQYF.

The rearrangement uses TRBV7-9 and TRBJ1-3; D gene unclear. CDR3 length equals 15 residues. Trimming stripped 5 bases from V and 0 bases from J, with 11 bases between. Germline V CDR1 and CDR2: SEHNR, FQNEAQ (reference sequence). CDR3 DNA: TGTGCCAGCAGCCCATCACGGGGCTCTGGAAACACCATATATTTT. Amino acids: CASSPSRGSGNTIYF. Looking up the rest from reference TRBV7-9 and TRBJ1-3 gives the full variable domain: DTGVSQNPRHKITKRGQNVTFRCDPISEHNRLYWYRQTLGQGPEFLTYFQNEAQLEKSRLLSDRFSAERPKGSFSTLEIQRTEQGDSAMYLCASSPSRGSGNTIYFGEGSWLTVV.

The rearrangement links TRBV7-9 to TRBJ2-3, with TRBD2 matching over 8 bases. Germline V gene sequence: CDR1 SEHNR, CDR2 FQNEAQ (reference sequence). Unmatched junction bases numbered 3, after V lost 4 bases and J lost 3 bases. The CDR3 contains 14 residues. DNA for the CDR3: TGTGCCAGCAGCTCGGGAGGGACTACAGATACGCAGTATTTT. Translating gives CASSSGGTTDTQYF.

The chain recombines TRBV6-5 with TRBJ2-7; the match to TRBD1 covers 8 bases. CDR1 MNHEY and CDR2 SVGAGI come from the germline V gene. The V gene end was trimmed by 4 bases and the J gene end by 5 bases; junction bases not matched to a gene: 4. CDR3 length equals 13 residues. CDR3 sequence (DNA): TGTGCCAGCAGTTCGGGACAGGCGAACGAGCAGTACTTC. This sequence encodes CASSSGQANEQYF.

The chain uses TRBV7-2 and TRBJ1-2, with D unresolved. Trimming removed 5 bases at V and 4 bases at J, with 8 bases between. The germline CDR1 and CDR2 sequences are SGHTA and FQGNSA. The CDR3 is made up of 12 amino acids. The CDR3 sequence is CASSQLSYGYTF. The CDR3 DNA sequence: TGTGCCAGCAGCCAATTGAGCTATGGCTACACCTTC.

V usage is TRBV5-1 and J usage is TRBJ2-7, with D maybe TRBD2 (5 bases). This CDR3 spans 14 amino acids. Deletions cut 4 bases from V and 3 bases from J, with 14 bases between. Germline V lookup: CDR1 SGHRS, CDR2 YFSETQ. The chain's CDR3 is CASSGGPGDYEQYF. The CDR3 DNA sequence: TGCGCCAGCAGCGGCGGGCCTGGGGACTACGAGCAGTACTTC.

The rearrangement links TRBV14 to TRBJ1-4; 7 bases are a match to TRBD1. Trimming took 4 bases from V and 7 from J; bases not matched to a gene: 6. CDR3 length equals 14 residues. Germline lookup yields CDR1 SGHDN and CDR2 FVKESK. The chain's CDR3 is CASSLRQGSEKLFF. For the CDR3, the DNA is TGTGCCAGCAGCCTACGACAGGGAAGTGAAAAACTGTTTTTT.

This clone was found once. The rearrangement uses TRBV6-4 and TRBJ2-3; 15 positions agree with TRBD2. Germline V gene data show CDR1 as MRHNA and CDR2 as SNTAGT. CDR3 length: 18 residues. Unmatched junction bases numbered 7, after V lost 6 bases and J lost 0 bases. CDR3 DNA sequence: TGTGCCAGCAGCAGGACTAGCGGGGGGGCTCTAAGCACAGATACGCAGTATTTT. Protein: CASSRTSGGALSTDTQYF.

V gene TRBV29-1 combines with J gene TRBJ1-5; no clear D gene. V lost 4 bases, J lost 5 bases, and 12 bases lay in between. The V gene's germline CDR1 is SQVTM and CDR2 ANQGSEA. This CDR3 is 13 amino acids long. CDR3 sequence: CSVGLRRDQPQHF. The CDR3 DNA is TGCAGCGTTGGACTCCGGAGGGATCAGCCCCAGCATTTT. The variable domain in full, with the rest retrieved from reference TRBV29-1 and TRBJ1-5, is SAVISQKPSRDICQRGTSLTIQCQVDSQVTMMFWYRQQPGQSLTLIATANQGSEATYESGFVIDKFPISRPNLTFSTLTVSNMSPEDSSIYLCSVGLRRDQPQHFGDGTRLSIL.

The CDR3 nucleotides read TGCGCCAGCAGCCCCGGGAAGCACTATGGCTACACCTTC. Protein product: CASSPGKHYGYTF. The chain uses TRBV5-1 and TRBJ1-2; D is unresolved. Deletions cut 4 bases from V and 3 bases from J, with 10 bases between. The CDR3 has 13 amino acids. Germline CDR1 SGHRS, CDR2 YFSETQ.

The chain is built from TRBV7-9 and TRBJ1-1; TRBD1 might be the D (5 bases). Germline CDR1 is SEHNR and CDR2 is FQNEAQ (reference sequence). V lost 1 base, J lost 7 bases, and 16 bases lay in between. The CDR3 contains 15 residues. The CDR3 region has the DNA TGTGCCAGCAGCTTAGTACGGGTTCTAGGGGATGAAGCTTTCTTT. This encodes CASSLVRVLGDEAFF.

The chain joins TRBV27 to TRBJ1-4, with D possibly matching TRBD1 (5 bases). The CDR3 sequence is 15 residues long. The V and J ends lost 4 bases and 8 bases respectively, with 17 bases between them. Germline lookup yields CDR1 MNHEY and CDR2 SMNVEV (reference sequence). CDR3: CASSSRWEAGEKLFF. CDR3 DNA: TGTGCCAGCAGTTCTAGATGGGAGGCAGGGGAAAAACTGTTTTTT.